A single sample gave rise to the 12 T cell receptor beta chains below, sequenced in a study of cytomegalovirus exposure and HLA in healthy donors. Primers included in the PCR were 60 Vbeta and 13 Jbeta primers. Sequencing was performed with immunoSEQ multiplex PCR; in TCRdb, only in-frame clones are kept and a portion is missing. Here the sample spans around 150,000 clones, roughly four fifths being singletons. Sample: PBMCs. These receptors all stem from a man over 45 in good health and CMV-seropositive.

This clone was recorded a few times. This chain joins TRBV18 and TRBJ2-7; 10 bases match TRBD1. V was clipped by 5 bases and J by 7 bases; unmatched bases: 8. The CDR3 runs to 14 residues. Germline V gene lookup returns CDR1 KGHSH and CDR2 LQKENI. CDR3 DNA: TGTGCCAGCTCAACCGGGACAGGGGTGAGGGAGCAGTACTTC. This sequence encodes CASSTGTGVREQYF.

The chain carries TRBV15 and TRBJ2-1; 7 nucleotides align to TRBD2. Germline V gene sequence: CDR1 LNHNV, CDR2 YYDKDF (reference sequence). Germline trimming cut 4 bases from V and 0 bases from J; bases unmatched to any gene: 3. The CDR3 contains 15 residues. The CDR3 DNA sequence: TGTGCCACCAGCAAAAGCGGGACCTCCTACAATGAGCAGTTCTTC. It codes for CATSKSGTSYNEQFF.

Only a few counts were recorded for this clone. This chain connects TRBV6-6 to TRBJ1-5; 7 nucleotides match TRBD1. V was clipped by 4 bases and J by 3 bases; unmatched bases: 6. The CDR3 runs 15 residues. From germline, CDR1 is MNHNY and CDR2 SVGAGI (reference sequence). Written as DNA, the CDR3 is TGTGCCAGCAGTTCTCCGGGACAGCTCAATCAGCCCCAGCATTTT. Translating it yields CASSSPGQLNQPQHF.

This clone is a singleton in its sample. The V call is TRBV9, the J call TRBJ2-5, with D possibly being TRBD1 (6 bases). The ends were cut back, 3 bases at V and 5 bases at J, with 11 bases in the middle. Germline V lookup: CDR1 SGDLS, CDR2 YYNGEE. The CDR3 runs to 13 residues. The CDR3 DNA reads TGTGCCAGCAGCGCGGTTCAGGGGGAGACCCAGTACTTC. Amino acids: CASSAVQGETQYF.

The chain combines TRBV30 with TRBJ1-2; a weak D match, TRBD1 (5 bases). This CDR3 has 11 amino acids. The germline V and J ends were trimmed by 4 bases and 8 bases, with 11 bases remaining between them. Germline V gives CDR1 GTSNPN, CDR2 SVGIG (reference sequence). This chain's CDR3 is CAWTGGVGYTF. DNA for the CDR3: TGTGCCTGGACGGGGGGTGTGGGCTACACCTTC.

This clone occurred once. CDR3 nucleotide sequence: TGTGCCATCAGTGGGGGACTAGCGCTCGATGAGCAGTTCTTC. It yields the protein CAISGGLALDEQFF. The V gene is TRBV10-3, the J gene TRBJ2-1; 10 bases are shared with TRBD2. With 4 bases clipped from V and 8 bases from J, the junction kept 5 bases outside the gene matches. The germline CDR1 and CDR2 sequences are ENHRY and SYGVKD. The CDR3 covers 14 residues.

A word on this clone: The junction does not match germline at one end; this may be a read error. This sequence joins TRBV6-5 and TRBJ1-2; 8 bases fit TRBD1. In germline, CDR1 is MNHEY, CDR2 SVGAGI. The CDR3 sequence is 14 residues long. The CDR3 loop is CASARSGGARGYAF. CDR3 DNA: TGTGCCAGCGCAAGATCAGGGGGCGCGAGGGGCTACGCCTTC.

This clone was seen more than once but under ten times. This chain joins TRBV7-2 and TRBJ2-1, with 7 bases identical to TRBD2. The CDR3 loop spans 15 amino acids. Germline loops: CDR1 SGHTA, CDR2 FQGNSA. With V trimmed by 2 bases and J by 2 bases, 3 bases remained unmatched. CDR3 protein: CASSLSGMTYNEQFF. The DNA of the CDR3 is TGTGCCAGCAGCTTAAGCGGGATGACCTACAATGAGCAGTTCTTC.

The V and J genes are TRBV10-1 and TRBJ2-6; 7 bases map to TRBD1. Trimming at V came to 8 bases and at J to 4 bases, leaving 8 bases not matched to a gene. The CDR3 length is 15 residues. From germline, CDR1 is WNHNN and CDR2 SYGVQD (reference sequence). This CDR3 reads CASGSGGLGANVLTF. The CDR3 nucleotides are TGCGCCAGCGGATCAGGGGGTCTCGGGGCCAACGTCCTGACTTTC.

The CDR3: CASSLEWRPGGELFF. CDR3 nucleotide sequence: TGCGCCAGCAGCTTGGAATGGCGGCCGGGGGGGGAGCTGTTTTTT. The chain has TRBV5-1 and TRBJ2-2, with a tentative D call TRBD2 (5 bases). Germline-derived CDR1 and CDR2 are SGHRS and YFSETQ. The V end was cut by 0 bases, the J end by 8 bases, with 14 bases between. The CDR3 is 15 residues long.

The V call is TRBV2, the J call TRBJ2-2, with 7 bases that match TRBD2. V shed 2 bases, J shed 7 bases, and the junction held 7 bases outside the gene matches. Germline V gene lookup returns CDR1 SNHLY and CDR2 FYNNEI. The CDR3 consists of 15 residues. In DNA form, the CDR3 reads TGTGCCAGCAGTGAACAGGCGGGGGTGGGCGGGGAGCTGTTTTTT. Amino acid sequence: CASSEQAGVGGELFF.

The V call is TRBV12-5, the J call TRBJ2-3; no firm D call. Germline V gene sequence: CDR1 LGHNT, CDR2 FRNRAP. The CDR3 is made up of 13 amino acids. V was shortened by 3 bases and J by 2 bases, with 6 bases between the two germline ends. CDR3 region: CASGLANTDTQYF. The DNA of the CDR3 is TGTGCTAGTGGTTTAGCTAACACAGATACGCAGTATTTT.